A single sample gave rise to the 2 T cell receptor beta chains below, sequenced in a study of neurological immune-mediated disorders. TCRdb itself ran the 5' RACE reads through MiXCR, one entry per CDR3 protein. The data show 49,000 or so distinct CDR3 sequences, roughly 4% seen once. The sample comprised PBMCs. The receptors come from an older woman with multiple sclerosis.

This clonotype was counted many times. The rearrangement links TRBV28 to TRBJ1-1, with D perhaps matching TRBD1 (5 bases). This CDR3 region has 16 residues. Per the germline V gene, CDR1 is MDHEN and CDR2 is SYDVKM. Trimming cost V 6 bases and J 3 bases, with 20 bases left between them. The CDR3: CASSPIGAAGDTEAFF. CDR3 DNA sequence: TGTGCCAGCAGCCCGATTGGGGCAGCGGGGGACACTGAAGCTTTCTTT.

This clonotype was seen repeatedly, ten times or more. This chain connects TRBV4-3 to TRBJ2-3, with a weak D call TRBD1 (7 bases). The CDR3 contains 15 residues. The germline V gene has CDR1 LGHNA and CDR2 YSLEER. Trimming removed 4 bases at V and 2 bases at J, with 13 bases between. This CDR3 is CASSRQGGTTDTQYF. CDR3 nucleotides: TGCGCCAGCAGCCGGCAGGGGGGTACCACAGATACGCAGTATTTT.